This TCR beta chain came from a study of T-cell reconstitution after alpha-beta-depleted transplantation in children. In regard to this clonotype: The antigen is undetermined.

Unique molecular identifiers tagged the TCRbeta library. In TCRdb, the PCR reads were re-called with MiXCR into one record per CDR3 protein. The repertoire holds 90,000 to 150,000 distinct CDR3 sequences, under 30% seen once, with 10% in the top ten. Study findings and constraints: A year had passed since transplant, and T-cell counts and diversity by then came mostly from newly produced T cells.

The ends were cut back, 5 bases at V and 3 bases at J, with 14 bases in the middle. This CDR3 has 15 residues. The TCR originated in a male patient aged 2-9 years who had a stem cell transplant for chronic granulomatous disease, so the T cells may come from the graft donor. The sequencing here drew on PBMCs, mostly from graft donor cells, taken 180 days after TCRalphabeta/CD19-depleted stem cell transplant. V gene TRBV12-3 or TRBV12-4 combines with J gene TRBJ2-4; possibly TRBD2 for D (5 bases). CDR3 sequence (DNA): TGTGCCAGCAGTCTCCCGGGATGGGGCAAAAACATTCAGTACTTC. Translated, it gives CASSLPGWGKNIQYF.